This T cell receptor beta chain was captured in a study of shared clonotypes between healthy human individuals. Across the study: Aged between 18 and 49, the donors were two women and a few men.

On this clone itself: The antigen is unknown.

Per the authors' pipeline: ImmunoSEQ yielded junction-only sequences lacking quality scores, so filtering differed. Libraries were prepared by immunoSEQ multiplex PCR; TCRdb keeps only in-frame clonotypes and omits some of them. V and J calls and clone size are given by that table; D and trimming were obtained from the DNA. The data show some 580,000 clones, around 97% seen once. Study-wide results and caveats: As a rule, naive subsets had a larger estimated richness than memory subsets.

The V gene lost 4 bases and the J gene lost 0 bases, with 13 bases spanning the gap. The CDR3 loop spans 15 amino acids. CDR1 is SGHRS and CDR2 is YFSETQ in the germline V gene. What was sequenced was naive CD4+ T cells sorted from blood. Subset defined: CD45RA+ positively selected. This TCR was recovered from a woman aged 25 to 39 in good health. The chain couples TRBV5-1 to TRBJ1-1; D is perhaps TRBD1 (5 bases). The CDR3 reads CASSKRGTMNTEAFF. For the CDR3, the DNA is TGCGCCAGCAGCAAAAGGGGCACGATGAACACTGAAGCTTTCTTT.